Each of the 26 T cell receptor beta chains below was sequenced from the same sample in a study of blood T cell repertoires in COVID-19. Libraries were prepared by immunoSEQ multiplex PCR; TCRdb keeps only in-frame clonotypes and omits some of them. The profile shows more than 150,000 clones, roughly 87% of them singletons. Sequenced material: peripheral blood. Source of these receptors: a woman between 40 and 50 years old with acute or convalescent COVID-19.

The chain couples TRBV7-2 to TRBJ1-2, with D tentatively TRBD1 (5 bases). The CDR3 spans 15 residues. The V gene's germline CDR1 is SGHTA and CDR2 FQGNSA. Trimming left V 6 bases short and J 6 bases short, with 20 bases between. CDR3 DNA sequence: TGTGCCAGCAGAACCACCGGGGCCGGGGGGAATGGCTACACCTTC. Its protein product is CASRTTGAGGNGYTF.

This chain joins TRBV30 and TRBJ1-5, with D perhaps matching TRBD1 (6 bases). Between the trimmed V and J ends, which lost 2 bases and 2 bases, there was a span of 13 bases. There are 15 residues in the CDR3. The germline gives CDR1 GTSNPN, CDR2 SVGIG (reference sequence). The CDR3 sequence is CAWSQGSWGNQPQHF. CDR3 nucleotide sequence: TGTGCCTGGAGTCAGGGGTCGTGGGGCAATCAGCCCCAGCATTTT.

This rearrangement joins TRBV4-2 to TRBJ1-1, with 7 bases fitting TRBD1. There are 17 residues in the CDR3. Germline V gene sequence: CDR1 LGHNA, CDR2 YNFKEQ. Unmatched junction bases numbered 19, after V lost 2 bases and J lost 10 bases. The CDR3 loop reads CASSQNARQGSRVGAFF. As DNA, the CDR3 is TGTGCCAGCAGCCAAAACGCCCGACAGGGTTCGCGTGTGGGAGCTTTCTTT.

This sequence joins TRBV18 and TRBJ2-7; no firm D call. The V gene's germline CDR1 is KGHSH and CDR2 LQKENI. V was shortened by 2 bases and J by 2 bases, with 7 bases between the two germline ends. This CDR3 has 13 amino acids. Here the CDR3 DNA reads TGTGCCAGCTCACCAAGTAACACCTACGAGCAGTACTTC. As protein: CASSPSNTYEQYF.

The gene calls are TRBV5-1 and TRBJ1-4; 7 bases fit TRBD1. Per the germline V gene, CDR1 is SGHRS and CDR2 is YFSETQ. Trimming cost V 5 bases and J 6 bases; bases outside gene matches: 7. This CDR3 comprises 14 residues. DNA for the CDR3: TGCGCCAGCAGGGGACAGTCGGGGGATGAAAAACTGTTTTTT. The encoded protein is CASRGQSGDEKLFF. Full variable domain (outside the CDR3, taken from reference TRBV5-1 and TRBJ1-4): KAGVTQTPRYLIKTRGQQVTLSCSPISGHRSVSWYQQTPGQGLQFLFEYFSETQRNKGNFPGRFSGRQFSNSRSEMNVSTLELGDSALYLCASRGQSGDEKLFFGSGTQLSVL.

The chain uses TRBV30 and TRBJ2-5; 11 nucleotides line up with TRBD2. With 0 bases clipped from V and 6 bases from J, the junction kept 3 bases outside the gene matches. CDR1 is GTSNPN, CDR2 SVGIG, per germline (reference sequence). The CDR3 has 14 residues. The chain's CDR3 is CAWSVLAGGKTQYF. CDR3 DNA: TGTGCCTGGAGTGTCCTAGCGGGGGGAAAGACCCAGTACTTC.

The chain has TRBV28 and TRBJ1-2; D gene uncertain. V dropped 2 bases and J dropped 2 bases, with 6 bases sitting between them. The CDR3 is made up of 13 amino acids. CDR1 and CDR2 from the germline V gene are MDHEN and SYDVKM. Written as DNA, the CDR3 is TGTGCCAGCAGTTTAGTCCAAAACTATGGCTACACCTTC. This codes for CASSLVQNYGYTF.

This clone occurred many times. This rearrangement joins TRBV15 to TRBJ2-1; 10 bases are shared with TRBD2. The CDR3 runs 15 residues. The V gene end was trimmed by 1 base and the J gene end by 8 bases; junction bases not matched to a gene: 5. Germline V gene sequence: CDR1 LNHNV, CDR2 YYDKDF (reference sequence). CDR3 in amino acids: CATSRGLAGAYEQFF. The CDR3 region has the DNA TGTGCCACCAGCAGAGGCCTAGCGGGAGCTTATGAGCAGTTCTTC.

J is TRBJ1-2 and V is TRBV24-1, with D unresolved. This CDR3 region has 13 residues. Trimming cost V 3 bases and J 8 bases, with 12 bases left between them. The germline CDR1 and CDR2 sequences are KGHDR and SFDVKD. This CDR3 reads CATSDPNSGGYTF. CDR3 DNA sequence: TGTGCCACCAGTGATCCGAATTCAGGAGGCTACACCTTC.

The chain combines TRBV6-2 or TRBV6-3 with TRBJ2-3; no firm D call. The V and J ends lost 0 bases and 3 bases respectively, with 10 bases between them. This CDR3 has 15 residues. Germline V gene lookup returns CDR1 MNHEY and CDR2 SVGEGT. CDR3 in amino acids: CASSYSTSDTDTQYF. CDR3 coding DNA: TGTGCCAGCAGTTACTCGACCAGCGATACAGATACGCAGTATTTT.

As to this clone: Additional DNA sequences in this sample encode the identical CDR3. CDR3 region: CASSYGGDTEAFF. As DNA, the CDR3 is TGTGCCAGCAGTTACGGGGGGGACACTGAAGCTTTCTTT. V and J are TRBV6-5 and TRBJ1-1; weak D call: TRBD1 (5 bases). Germline lookup yields CDR1 MNHEY and CDR2 SVGAGI. V lost 2 bases and J lost 3, with 7 bases in between. This CDR3 is 13 amino acids long.

The gene calls are TRBV9 and TRBJ2-1, with a tentative D call TRBD1 (5 bases). Trimming removed 1 base at V and 5 bases at J, with 13 bases between. Germline V gene lookup returns CDR1 SGDLS and CDR2 YYNGEE. CDR3 length equals 15 residues. CDR3 region: CASSVPSTDHNEQFF. The DNA for the CDR3 is TGTGCCAGCAGCGTACCTTCGACAGACCACAATGAGCAGTTCTTC.

This sequence joins TRBV28 and TRBJ2-3; a weak D match, TRBD2 (5 bases). The length of the CDR3 is 14 residues. From germline, CDR1 is MDHEN and CDR2 SYDVKM. V lost 7 bases, J lost 2 bases, and 13 bases lay in between. Written as DNA, the CDR3 is TGTGCCAGCATGACCAGCGGACCCACAGATACGCAGTATTTT. Translating gives CASMTSGPTDTQYF.

A note on this clone: The sample has other DNA sequences that encode this CDR3 too. V is TRBV20-1 and J is TRBJ2-7, with D unclear. This CDR3 has 11 residues. Trimming took 2 bases from V and 2 from J, leaving 4 bases between them. Germline-derived CDR1 and CDR2 are DFQATT and SNEGSKA (reference sequence). The CDR3 nucleotides read TGCAGTGCTAGACAGGCCTACGAGCAGTACTTC. Translation gives CSARQAYEQYF.

This clone was seen more than once but under ten times. Here the CDR3 DNA reads TGTGCCAGCAGTCTCCCTTTTGGGTGGGGCTCCGGGACTAGCGGGAGCTACGAGCAGTACTTC. It codes for CASSLPFGWGSGTSGSYEQYF. The chain couples TRBV28 to TRBJ2-7; 14 bases are shared with TRBD2. There are 21 residues in the CDR3. Germline loops: CDR1 MDHEN, CDR2 SYDVKM. V shed 5 bases and J 3 bases; nucleotides not matched to a gene: 21.

The chain has TRBV28 and TRBJ1-3; a weak D match, TRBD1 (6 bases). This CDR3 is 17 amino acids long. The germline V gene has CDR1 MDHEN and CDR2 SYDVKM. V gave up 5 bases and J gave up 4 bases, with 21 bases separating them. CDR3 in amino acids: CASSGPWAGGTGNTIYF. In DNA, the CDR3 is TGTGCCAGCAGTGGGCCGTGGGCCGGGGGGACAGGAAACACCATATATTTT.

This chain uses TRBV10-3 with TRBJ1-2, with 10 positions matching TRBD1. The CDR3 totals 15 residues. Losses at the gene ends were 2 bases for V and 8 bases for J; bases not matched to a gene: 8. Germline loops: CDR1 ENHRY, CDR2 SYGVKD. For the CDR3, the DNA is TGTGCCATCAGTGAGCCGGACAGGGGGTTAGAGGGCTACACCTTC. Translation: CAISEPDRGLEGYTF.

The chain joins TRBV5-1 to TRBJ2-3; possibly TRBD1 for D (5 bases). V dropped 0 bases and J dropped 4 bases, with 9 bases sitting between them. Germline assignment: CDR1 SGHRS and CDR2 YFSETQ. This CDR3 region has 14 residues. CDR3 region: CASSLGQNSDTQYF. CDR3 bases: TGCGCCAGCAGCTTGGGACAGAACTCAGATACGCAGTATTTT.

The V gene is TRBV5-1, the J gene TRBJ1-6; maybe TRBD1 (5 bases). Germline V lookup: CDR1 SGHRS, CDR2 YFSETQ. CDR3 length equals 16 residues. V was cut by 6 bases and J by 7 bases, with 20 bases left in between. CDR3 sequence reads: CASKSGPGHVNSPLHF. CDR3 DNA sequence: TGCGCCAGCAAATCCGGGCCAGGACACGTAAATTCACCCCTCCACTTT.

This clone was found a few times. The V and J genes are TRBV19 and TRBJ1-6, with TRBD1 as a possible D gene (5 bases). The CDR3 spans 20 residues. Trimming stripped 5 bases from V and 2 bases from J, with 25 bases between. Germline V CDR1 and CDR2: LNHDA, SQIVND (reference sequence). Written as DNA, the CDR3 is TGTGCCAGTAGTCCGACCTTGACAGCGAATAGCCCACCCTATAATTCACCCCTCCACTTT. Encoded protein: CASSPTLTANSPPYNSPLHF.

The chain joins TRBV6-5 to TRBJ1-5; the match to TRBD1 covers 9 bases. The germline CDR1 and CDR2 sequences are MNHEY and SVGAGI. CDR3 size: 15 residues. V shed 6 bases and J 2 bases; nucleotides not matched to a gene: 5. The CDR3 bases are TGTGCCAGCAGCCCGACAGGGGGGGGCAATCAGCCCCAGCATTTT. It codes for CASSPTGGGNQPQHF.

V is TRBV11-2 and J is TRBJ2-7, with D maybe TRBD2 (5 bases). This CDR3 is built from 14 residues. Trimming shortened V by 5 bases and J by 0 bases, and 11 bases separated the two germline ends. In germline, CDR1 is SGHAT, CDR2 FQNNGV. The CDR3 nucleotides are TGTGCCAGCAGCCTACGGGGTTTCTCCTACGAGCAGTACTTC. Its protein is CASSLRGFSYEQYF.

CDR3 sequence: CASSPLGAGLYNEQFF. The DNA for the CDR3 is TGTGCCAGCAGCCCCCTCGGAGCGGGCCTCTACAATGAGCAGTTCTTC. The chain recombines TRBV7-9 with TRBJ2-1, with a weak D call TRBD2 (6 bases). The germline CDR1 and CDR2 sequences are SEHNR and FQNEAQ (reference sequence). Trimming stripped 5 bases from V and 3 bases from J, with 17 bases between. The length of the CDR3 is 16 residues.

V and J are TRBV6-2 or TRBV6-3 and TRBJ2-7, with 14 bases fitting TRBD2. V lost 5 bases to trimming and J lost 3 bases; unmatched junction nucleotides: 3. CDR3 size: 15 residues. The V gene's germline CDR1 is MNHEY and CDR2 SVGEGT. CDR3 loop: CASSGTSGSNYEQYF. For the CDR3, the DNA is TGTGCCAGCAGTGGGACTAGCGGGAGTAACTACGAGCAGTACTTC.

Here the CDR3 DNA reads TGTGCCAGCAGCTTGGTTAGCGGAGTAACAGATACGCAGTATTTT. The encoded protein is CASSLVSGVTDTQYF. The chain combines TRBV5-4 with TRBJ2-3; D possibly corresponds to TRBD2 (6 bases). The CDR3 sequence is 15 residues long. V gave up 0 bases and J gave up 3 bases, with 11 bases separating them. Germline-derived CDR1 and CDR2 are SGHNT and YYREEE (reference sequence).

V usage is TRBV3-1 (or the pseudogene TRBV3-2) and J usage is TRBJ1-6; D uncertain. CDR1 is LGHDT, CDR2 YNNKEL, per germline (reference sequence). This CDR3 is built from 15 residues. The V gene lost 4 bases and the J gene lost 0 bases, with 7 bases spanning the gap. This CDR3 reads CASSPQSSYNSPLHF. CDR3 bases: TGTGCCAGCAGCCCACAAAGCTCCTATAATTCACCCCTCCACTTT.